One TCR beta chain is described in this entry. Its antigen is still unknown. Base-call qualities are not available, and no considerably larger clone is one nucleotide away. The data derive from a study of blood T cell repertoires in COVID-19 (dated by TCRdb to about 2020). For the study in its entirety: Collaborator samples came from the United States, Italy and Spain and covered acute and convalescent phases of COVID-19. Samples were obtained from the ongoing ImmuneRACE study (first 160 participants) and from about 1,300 subjects provided by 6 global collaborators. Where available, HLA class I and class II types were taken from metadata supplied by the sample provider and were not determined by assay-based typing. The repertoires were released in a freely available public database intended as a resource for research on the immune response to SARS-CoV-2. Subjects who had been exposed to COVID-19, were actively infected with it, or had recovered from it provided the deeply sampled blood TCRbeta repertoires that made up the dataset. The prospective study material was composed of cDNA or gDNA derived from T cells, B-cell-depleted T cells, or PBMCs. Sample metadata almost always included a de-identified subject ID, COVID-19 status, age in years and sex. The paper's findings and limits, for the study overall: How much clinical and demographic metadata was included differed by source and by participant, and the metadata was provided uncurated.

TCRbeta CDR3 regions were amplified from genomic DNA using the immunoSEQ Assay, a bias-controlled multiplex PCR. Under the source paper's analysis protocol: The number of nucleated cells in each sample was estimated from the amplification of reference gene primers within the assay. Sequence reads were collapsed and filtered to measure the absolute abundance of every unique TCRbeta CDR3 rearrangement. For each sample, productive Simpson clonality was calculated as the square root of Simpson's diversity index across productive rearrangements. In its TCRdb copy, this immuneACCESS table keeps in-frame sequences only and misses some clones. Where compared with another copy, unresolved V genes explain less than half of these, and the others have no known cause. The DNA gave D and trimming, while V, J and clone size come from that table. The table for this sample lists under 200,000 clones; roughly 93% of them were counted only once. In total, the top ten clones hold roughly 4.5% of the sample.

One collaborating source in Seattle enrolled patients during active infection and followed them longitudinally through the course of disease. Whole blood was collected in K2EDTA tubes by collaborating institutions according to the institutions' own protocols. For TCRbeta analysis, collaborators shipped samples in one of three forms: frozen whole blood, isolated PBMCs, or DNA extracted from either of those sample types. The TCR originated in a man aged 18 to 35 with COVID-19, enrolled during active disease. Sample: peripheral blood.

The CDR3 region reads CASSLGQKTYEQYF. The sequenced DNA is TGTGCCAGCAGTTTGGGACAGAAGACCTACGAGCAGTACTTC. Recombination connected TRBV28 to TRBJ2-7; 7 bases in the junction line up with TRBD1. The CDR3 sequence holds 14 residues, the cysteine and phenylalanine included. Only the CDR3 DNA stays, 42 bases, in frame from base 1. The germline V gene specifies MDHEN as CDR1 and SYDVKM as CDR2. V loses 3 bases at its end and J loses 2 bases; junction bases beyond the gene matches: 4.